Detailed here is one T cell receptor beta chain. Here immunoSEQ multiplex PCR was the method, and the copy in TCRdb shows in-frame clones only, minus some. The data contain under 100,000 clones, about 92% of them singletons. This sample is part of a study of blood T cell repertoires in COVID-19. This TCR derives from an older woman with active COVID-19. Sequenced: peripheral blood.

The chain's CDR3 is CASSLALGGSGELFF. The DNA for the CDR3 is TGTGCCAGCAGCTTAGCTCTAGGTGGTTCCGGGGAGCTGTTTTTT. V is TRBV11-2 and J is TRBJ2-2, with D uncertain. Trimming removed 1 base at V and 6 bases at J, with 12 bases between. The CDR3 contains 15 residues. Germline CDR1 is SGHAT and CDR2 is FQNNGV.